The next 2 T cell receptor beta chains were all read from a single sample in a study of blood T cell repertoires in COVID-19. Only in-frame clones appear in the TCRdb table, and some are missing; sequencing was by immunoSEQ multiplex PCR. Here the sample spans tens of thousands of clones, roughly 73% being singletons. Sequencing used peripheral blood. Receptor source: a man between 60 and 75 years old with acute or convalescent COVID-19.

The rearrangement links TRBV6-5 to TRBJ2-1; TRBD2 matches at 7 bases. CDR3 length: 13 amino acids. The germline V gene has CDR1 MNHEY and CDR2 SVGAGI. V lost 7 bases, J lost 7 bases, and 7 bases stayed unmatched. CDR3 in DNA: TGTGCCAGCACTGCGGGAGTTACGAATGAGCAGTTCTTC. It specifies CASTAGVTNEQFF.

The chain recombines TRBV29-1 with TRBJ2-1; TRBD1 agrees at 10 bases. Trimming cost V 5 bases and J 4 bases; bases outside gene matches: 8. There are 15 residues in the CDR3. Germline V gives CDR1 SQVTM, CDR2 ANQGSEA. The CDR3 nucleotides are TGCAGCGTTACCCGGACAGGGGGGTCTTACAATGAGCAGTTCTTC. It translates to CSVTRTGGSYNEQFF.